Listed here is a single T cell receptor beta chain. Its antigen is currently not known. One base away there is no much larger clone; base qualities are not given. Each clonotype received, on average, around 9.6x coverage in deep resolution sequencing performed on a MiSeq, where the target depth lay between 1 in 1 million and 1 in 200,000 T cells. TCR beta libraries were generated with the immunoSEQ hsTCRB Kit. On the study's bioinformatics: The data were analyzed with ImmunoSEQ Analyzer and ImmunoSEQ Data Assistant, and V, D and J gene assignments followed IMGT definitions. Clonality, with values ranging from 0 to 1, was calculated as one minus the normalized Shannon entropy of productive rearrangement frequencies. Only overrepresented clonotypes making up at least 0.05% of each patient's repertoire were included in the public clonotype analysis. Approximately 13 age-matched healthy donor repertoires from immuneACCESS served as clonality controls. Drawn from immuneACCESS, this table holds only the in-frame rearrangements with V and J called that TCRdb kept. Clones are partly lost; checked studies trace under half to an unresolved V gene and leave the rest unexplained. V and J calls and clone size are as listed in that table; D and trimming were resolved from the DNA. Across this sample there are around 250,000 clones, with under 75% seen only once. Clones ranked in the top ten supply roughly 15% of the sample.

The time point label for this specimen denotes: approximately 2 years on ibrutinib. Roughly 2 micrograms of genomic DNA were extracted from cryopreserved PBMCs for TCR beta library preparation. High-throughput TCR beta sequencing was performed on longitudinal blood samples from CLL patients receiving ibrutinib monotherapy. Patients were enrolled in a phase 2 open-label single-center ibrutinib monotherapy trial. This sample is drawn from a study of cytotoxic CD8 clonotypes in ibrutinib-treated CLL (dated by TCRdb to 2020 to 2022). Regarding the complete study: The cohort was composed of under 12 relapsed/refractory and fewer than 16 treatment-naive patients; IGHV unmutated status was identified in 17 patients. Partial responses were observed in around 25 patients and complete responses in 2; after a median follow-up of 68 months, remission was maintained in 15 or so patients and progression was observed in approximately 12. The response samples were drawn at a median of roughly twelve months into treatment, with a range of about 6 to 36 months. An average of roughly 250,000 productive templates and 94,082 productive rearrangements was obtained per sample. Of the 85 to 90 participants in the trial, about 26 had longitudinal samples available. Cryopreserved peripheral blood mononuclear cells were collected before treatment, at response, and at either disease progression or sustained remission. Every sample from remission and from progressive disease was obtained while the patients were still on ibrutinib.

What the authors observed across the whole study: Public clonotypes were found to be uncommon and were observed to contract or remain stable during treatment; the increase in clonality was shown to reflect expansion of private clonotypes at ibrutinib response. At ibrutinib response clonality went up, during sustained remission it held steady, and at progression it dropped back toward baseline. Baseline clonality was found to be higher than that of age-matched healthy donors and was strongly correlated with circulating CD8+ T-cell counts. Sampling times were not matched between patients in sustained remission and patients whose disease was progressing, and lymph node repertoires were not examined.

The junction carries 14 bases between V and J, which are trimmed by 6 bases and 9 bases respectively. In the germline V gene, CDR1 corresponds to MNHEY and CDR2 to SVGAGI. The CDR3, cysteine through phenylalanine, is 12 amino acids long. The CDR3 DNA has 36 bases and is translated from base 1. The rearranged segments are TRBV6-5 and TRBJ2-5, with the D gene not confidently named. The sequencing used PBMCs, collected after 24 months of ibrutinib treatment. This TCR was sampled from a human donor with chronic lymphocytic leukemia. The nucleotide sequence reads as follows: TGTGCCAGCAGCCTACCCGGAGCACCCCAGTACTTC. Its coded protein is CASSLPGAPQYF.